This T cell receptor (beta chain) is drawn from a study of blood T cell repertoires in COVID-19. V was pared by 3 bases and J by 8 bases, with 8 bases of the junction left unmatched. CDR3 length equals 15 residues. Germline V gene lookup returns CDR1 MNHNS and CDR2 SASEGT. Sequencing used immunoSEQ multiplex PCR; TCRdb keeps in-frame clones, though not all of them. The repertoire holds some 530,000 clones, with around 85% as singletons. This clone was counted a few times. The specimen was PBMCs or T cells enriched from blood (not recorded which). The receptor comes from a woman aged 55-69 years who had recovered from COVID-19. The J gene is TRBJ2-1, the V gene TRBV6-1, with 9 positions matching TRBD1. The DNA of the CDR3 is TGTGCCAGCAGTGATCGGGACAGGGTTTTCGATGAGCAGTTCTTC. Translating gives CASSDRDRVFDEQFF.